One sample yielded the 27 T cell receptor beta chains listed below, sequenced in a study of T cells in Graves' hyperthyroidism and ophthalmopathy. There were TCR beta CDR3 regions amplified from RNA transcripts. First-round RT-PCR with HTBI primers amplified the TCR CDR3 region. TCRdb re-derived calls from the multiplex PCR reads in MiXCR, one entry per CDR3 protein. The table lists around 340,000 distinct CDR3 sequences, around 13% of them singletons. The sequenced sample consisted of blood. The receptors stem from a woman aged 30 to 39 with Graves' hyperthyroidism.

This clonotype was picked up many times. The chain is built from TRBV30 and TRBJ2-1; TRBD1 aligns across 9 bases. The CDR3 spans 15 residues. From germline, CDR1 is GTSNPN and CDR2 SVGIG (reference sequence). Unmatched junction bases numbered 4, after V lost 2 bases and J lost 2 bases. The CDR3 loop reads CAWSMGTGPYNEQFF. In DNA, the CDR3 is TGTGCCTGGAGTATGGGGACAGGGCCCTACAATGAGCAGTTCTTC.

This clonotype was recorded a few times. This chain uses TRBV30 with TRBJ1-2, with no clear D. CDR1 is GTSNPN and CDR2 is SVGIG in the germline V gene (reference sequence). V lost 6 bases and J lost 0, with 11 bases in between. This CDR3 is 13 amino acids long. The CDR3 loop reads CACQRLANYGYTF. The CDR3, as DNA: TGTGCCTGCCAACGCCTGGCTAACTATGGCTACACCTTC.

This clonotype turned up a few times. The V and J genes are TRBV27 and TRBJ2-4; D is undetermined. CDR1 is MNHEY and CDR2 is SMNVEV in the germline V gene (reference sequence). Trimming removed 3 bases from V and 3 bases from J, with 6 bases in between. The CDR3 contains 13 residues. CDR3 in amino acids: CASSFDNKNIQYF. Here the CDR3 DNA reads TGTGCCAGCAGTTTCGACAACAAAAACATTCAGTACTTC.

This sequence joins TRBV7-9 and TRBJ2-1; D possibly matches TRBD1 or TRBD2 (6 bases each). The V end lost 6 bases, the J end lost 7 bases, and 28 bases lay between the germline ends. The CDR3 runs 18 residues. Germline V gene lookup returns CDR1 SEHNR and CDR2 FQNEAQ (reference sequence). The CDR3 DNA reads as TGTGCCAGCAGGCCTACCCTGAGGAGGGGGACAAACGTAAATGAGCAGTTCTTC. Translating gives CASRPTLRRGTNVNEQFF.

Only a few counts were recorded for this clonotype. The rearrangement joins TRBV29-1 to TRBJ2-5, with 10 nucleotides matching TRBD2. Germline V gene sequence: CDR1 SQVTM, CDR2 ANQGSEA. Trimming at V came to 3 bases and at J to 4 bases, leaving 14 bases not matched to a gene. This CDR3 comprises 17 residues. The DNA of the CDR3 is TGCAGCGTTGATTCGGCTAGCGGGAGCCGTTGGGGAGAGACCCAGTACTTC. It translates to CSVDSASGSRWGETQYF.

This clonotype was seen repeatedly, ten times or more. CDR3 residues: CASSQRDSRATEAFF. As DNA, the CDR3 is TGTGCCAGCAGCCAGAGGGACAGCAGGGCCACTGAAGCTTTCTTT. The V gene is TRBV3-1, the J gene TRBJ1-1, with 7 bases matching TRBD1. The V gene's germline CDR1 is LGHDT and CDR2 YNNKEL (reference sequence). CDR3 size: 15 residues. The V segment lost 3 bases and the J segment 4 bases; nucleotides outside the gene matches: 8.

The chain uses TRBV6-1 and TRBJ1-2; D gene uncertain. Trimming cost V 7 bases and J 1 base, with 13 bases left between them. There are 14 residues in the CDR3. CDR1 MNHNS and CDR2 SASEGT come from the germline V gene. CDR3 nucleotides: TGTGCCAGCACCCCAGACAACTATAACTATGGCTACACCTTC. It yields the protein CASTPDNYNYGYTF.

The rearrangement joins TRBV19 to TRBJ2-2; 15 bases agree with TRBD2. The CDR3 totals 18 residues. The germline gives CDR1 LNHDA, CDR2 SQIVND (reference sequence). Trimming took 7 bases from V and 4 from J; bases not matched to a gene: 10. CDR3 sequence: CASNPGLAGGGGTGELFF. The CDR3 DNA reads TGTGCCAGTAATCCGGGACTAGCGGGAGGAGGCGGCACCGGGGAGCTGTTTTTT.

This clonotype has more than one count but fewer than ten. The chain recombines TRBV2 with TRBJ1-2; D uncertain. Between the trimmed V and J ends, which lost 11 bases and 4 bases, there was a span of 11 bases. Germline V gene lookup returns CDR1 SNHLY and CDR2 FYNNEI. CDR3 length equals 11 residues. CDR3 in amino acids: CARSGSYGYTF. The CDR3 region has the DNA TGTGCCCGGTCCGGCAGCTATGGCTACACCTTC.

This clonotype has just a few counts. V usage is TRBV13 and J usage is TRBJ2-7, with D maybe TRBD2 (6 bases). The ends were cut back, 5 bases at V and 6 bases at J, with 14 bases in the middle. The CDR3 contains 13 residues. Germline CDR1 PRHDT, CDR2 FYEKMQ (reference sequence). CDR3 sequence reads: CASSPIGGGEQYF. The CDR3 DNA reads TGTGCCAGCAGCCCAATCGGGGGAGGCGAGCAGTACTTC.

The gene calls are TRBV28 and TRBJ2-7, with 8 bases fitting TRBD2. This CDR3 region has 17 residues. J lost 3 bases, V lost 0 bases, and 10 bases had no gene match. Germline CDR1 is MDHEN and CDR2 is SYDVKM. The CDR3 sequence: CASSLWRMTSVYYEQYF. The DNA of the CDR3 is TGTGCCAGCAGTTTATGGCGGATGACTAGCGTTTACTACGAGCAGTACTTC.

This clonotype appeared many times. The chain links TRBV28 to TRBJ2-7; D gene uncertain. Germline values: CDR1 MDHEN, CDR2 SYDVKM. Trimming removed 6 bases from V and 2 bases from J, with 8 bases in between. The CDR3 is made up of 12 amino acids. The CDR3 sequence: CASSQLPYEQYF. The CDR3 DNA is TGTGCCAGCAGCCAGTTACCCTACGAGCAGTACTTC. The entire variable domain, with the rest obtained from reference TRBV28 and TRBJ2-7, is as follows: DVKVTQSSRYLVKRTGEKVFLECVQDMDHENMFWYRQDPGLGLRLIYFSYDVKMKEKGDIPEGYSVSREKKERFSLILESASTNQTSMYLCASSQLPYEQYFGPGTRLTVT.

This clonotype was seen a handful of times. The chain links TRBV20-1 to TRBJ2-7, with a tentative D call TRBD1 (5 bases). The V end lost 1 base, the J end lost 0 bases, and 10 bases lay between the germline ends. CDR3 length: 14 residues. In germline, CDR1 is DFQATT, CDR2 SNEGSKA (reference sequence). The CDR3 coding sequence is TGCAGTGCTAGAGGGACACGAAGCTCCTACGAGCAGTACTTC. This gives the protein CSARGTRSSYEQYF.

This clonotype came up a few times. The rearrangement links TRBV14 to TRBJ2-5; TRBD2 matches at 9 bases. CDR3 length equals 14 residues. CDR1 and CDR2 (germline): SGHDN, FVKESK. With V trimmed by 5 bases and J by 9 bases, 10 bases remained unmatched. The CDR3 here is CASSYKAGGLAQYF. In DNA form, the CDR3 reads TGTGCCAGCAGCTACAAAGCGGGGGGTCTCGCCCAGTACTTC.

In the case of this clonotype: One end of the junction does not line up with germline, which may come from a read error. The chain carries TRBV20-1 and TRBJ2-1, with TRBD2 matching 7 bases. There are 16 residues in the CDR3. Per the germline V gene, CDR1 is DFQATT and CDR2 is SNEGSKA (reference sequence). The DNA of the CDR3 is TGCAGTGCTAGAGACGAAGCGGGACGGGAGCGGAATGAGCCGTTCTTC. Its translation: CSARDEAGRERNEPFF.

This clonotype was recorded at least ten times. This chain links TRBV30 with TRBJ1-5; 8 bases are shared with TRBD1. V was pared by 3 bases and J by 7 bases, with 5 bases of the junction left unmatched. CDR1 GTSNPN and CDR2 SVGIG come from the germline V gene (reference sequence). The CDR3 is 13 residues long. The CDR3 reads CAWRQGGSQPQHF. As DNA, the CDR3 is TGTGCCTGGAGACAGGGGGGGAGCCAGCCCCAGCATTTT.

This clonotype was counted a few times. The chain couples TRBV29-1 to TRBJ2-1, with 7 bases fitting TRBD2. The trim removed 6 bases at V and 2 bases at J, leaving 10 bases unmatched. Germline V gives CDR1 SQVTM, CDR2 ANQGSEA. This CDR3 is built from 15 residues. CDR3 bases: TGCAGCGTCGTCGCGTGGACTAGTGCCTACAATGAGCAGTTCTTC. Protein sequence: CSVVAWTSAYNEQFF.

This CDR3 reads CAWSTDMSSYNEQFF. In nucleotides, the CDR3 is TGTGCCTGGAGTACTGACATGAGCTCCTACAATGAGCAGTTCTTC. The chain has TRBV30 and TRBJ2-1; the D is unclear. Trimming stripped 2 bases from V and 0 bases from J, with 11 bases between. Germline V gene data show CDR1 as GTSNPN and CDR2 as SVGIG (reference sequence). The CDR3 covers 15 residues.

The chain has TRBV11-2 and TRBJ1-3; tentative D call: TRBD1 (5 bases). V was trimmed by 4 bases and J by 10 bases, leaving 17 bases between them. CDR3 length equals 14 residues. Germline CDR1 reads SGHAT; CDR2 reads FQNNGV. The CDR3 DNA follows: TGTGCCAGCAGCTACGGCCACTTAGAGGGGACCATATATTTT. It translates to CASSYGHLEGTIYF. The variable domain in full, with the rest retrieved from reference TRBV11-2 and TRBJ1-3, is EAGVAQSPRYKIIEKRQSVAFWCNPISGHATLYWYQQILGQGPKLLIQFQNNGVVDDSQLPKDRFSAERLKGVDSTLKIQPAKLEDSAVYLCASSYGHLEGTIYFGEGSWLTVV.

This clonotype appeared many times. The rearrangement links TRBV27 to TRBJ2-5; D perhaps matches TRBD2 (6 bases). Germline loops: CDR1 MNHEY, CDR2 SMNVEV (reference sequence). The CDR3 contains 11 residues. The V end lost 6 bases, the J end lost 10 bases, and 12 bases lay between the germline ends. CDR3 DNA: TGTGCCAGCAGCCAAGGCGGGGTCCAGTACTTC. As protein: CASSQGGVQYF.

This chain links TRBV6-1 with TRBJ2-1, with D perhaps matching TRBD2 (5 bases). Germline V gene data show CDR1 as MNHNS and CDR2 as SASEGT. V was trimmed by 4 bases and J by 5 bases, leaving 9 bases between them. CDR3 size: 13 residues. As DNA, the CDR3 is TGTGCCAGCAGTGGCGGGCTTCACAATGAGCAGTTCTTC. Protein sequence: CASSGGLHNEQFF.

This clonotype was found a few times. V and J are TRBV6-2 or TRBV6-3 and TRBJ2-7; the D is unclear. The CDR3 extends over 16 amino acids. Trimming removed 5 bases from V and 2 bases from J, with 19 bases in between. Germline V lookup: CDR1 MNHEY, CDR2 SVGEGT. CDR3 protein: CASSPTFSNPTYEQYF. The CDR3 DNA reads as TGTGCCAGCAGTCCTACCTTCTCCAATCCCACCTACGAGCAGTACTTC.

CDR3 nucleotides: TGCAGTGCTAGCGGGGGATATAGCAATCAGCCCCAGCATTTT. This translates into CSASGGYSNQPQHF. The chain combines TRBV20-1 with TRBJ1-5; tentative D call: TRBD1 (5 bases). Per the germline V gene, CDR1 is DFQATT and CDR2 is SNEGSKA (reference sequence). The CDR3 spans 14 residues. V lost 3 bases and J lost 0, with 9 bases in between.

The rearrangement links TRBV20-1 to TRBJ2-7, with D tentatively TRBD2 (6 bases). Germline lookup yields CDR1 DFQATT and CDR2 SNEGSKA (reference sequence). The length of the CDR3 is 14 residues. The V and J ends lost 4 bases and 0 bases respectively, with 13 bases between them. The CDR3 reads CSAIEGLNSYEQYF. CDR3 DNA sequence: TGCAGTGCTATTGAGGGACTGAACTCCTACGAGCAGTACTTC.

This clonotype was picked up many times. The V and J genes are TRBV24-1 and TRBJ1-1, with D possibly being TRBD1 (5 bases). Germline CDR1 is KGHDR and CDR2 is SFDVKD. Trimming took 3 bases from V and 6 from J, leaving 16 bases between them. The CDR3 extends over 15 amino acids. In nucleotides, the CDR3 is TGTGCCACCAGTGATCCCAAGCGGGGGGTCGCTGAAGCTTTCTTT. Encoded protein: CATSDPKRGVAEAFF.

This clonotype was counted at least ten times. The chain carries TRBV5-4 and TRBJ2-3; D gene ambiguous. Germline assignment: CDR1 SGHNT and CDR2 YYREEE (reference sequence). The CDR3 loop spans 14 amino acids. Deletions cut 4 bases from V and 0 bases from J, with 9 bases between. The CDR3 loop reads CASSLSSSTDTQYF. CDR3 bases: TGTGCCAGCAGCCTGAGTAGTAGCACAGATACGCAGTATTTT.

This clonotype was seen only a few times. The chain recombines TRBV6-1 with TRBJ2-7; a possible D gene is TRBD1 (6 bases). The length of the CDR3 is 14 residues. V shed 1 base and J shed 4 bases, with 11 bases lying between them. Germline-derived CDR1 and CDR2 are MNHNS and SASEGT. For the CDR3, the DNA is TGTGCCAGCAGTGAAGTGGTGACAGGATACGAGCAGTACTTC. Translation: CASSEVVTGYEQYF.